Listed below are T cell receptor beta chains from one sample, sequenced in a study of spatial heterogeneity in lung cancer. TCRdb fed the 5' RACE reads into MiXCR, producing one record per CDR3 protein. Seen here are around 120,000 distinct CDR3 sequences, 10% to 15% observed once, and the top ten hold approximately 17%. Material: PBMCs, obtained at follow-up. These receptors all stem from a male donor with early-stage non-small cell lung cancer. Each CDR3 is given with its conserved first and last residue. A D gene is named only where the DNA matches it firmly. Only some rows state a clone size, as once, few, many or a class for expanded clones.

D: -
J: TRBJ1-2
size: few
V: TRBV20-1
DNA: TGCAGTGTCCTCCTCCGGGGCACCTTC
CDR3: CSVLLRGTF

D: -
J: TRBJ2-7
size: few
V: TRBV13
DNA: TGTGCCAGCAGCTTAGTTGGGACGGAGGCCTACGAGCAGTACTTC
CDR3: CASSLVGTEAYEQYF

D: TRBD1
J: TRBJ2-1
size: many
V: TRBV4-1
DNA: TGCGCCAGCAGCCAGATCGGACAGGGAGTTCAGAATGAGCAGTTCTTC
CDR3: CASSQIGQGVQNEQFF

D: TRBD1
J: TRBJ2-1
size: -
V: TRBV27
DNA: TGTGCCAGCAGTCTCGACAGGGGCGGTGAGCAGTTCTTC
CDR3: CASSLDRGGEQFF

D: -
J: TRBJ2-7
size: few
V: TRBV5-1
DNA: TGCGCCAGCAGCTTGGGAGGGGGAACCTACGAGCAGTACTTC
CDR3: CASSLGGGTYEQYF

D: TRBD1
J: TRBJ2-7
size: many
V: TRBV27
DNA: TGTGCCAGCACGACAGGGTTCGGCGAGCAGTACTTC
CDR3: CASTTGFGEQYF

D: TRBD1
J: TRBJ1-3
size: few
V: TRBV4-1
DNA: TGCGCCAGCAGCCAAGACAAAGGACAGGGAATCTCTGGAAACACCATATATTTT
CDR3: CASSQDKGQGISGNTIYF

D: TRBD1
J: TRBJ1-1
size: -
V: TRBV10-3
DNA: TGTGCCATCAGTGGCAGGGGGGGAACTGAAGCTTTCTTT
CDR3: CAISGRGGTEAFF

D: -
J: TRBJ2-6
size: few
V: TRBV20-1
DNA: TGCAGTGCTGCCGGAGGGGGAAGCTCTGGGGCCAACGTCCTGACTTTC
CDR3: CSAAGGGSSGANVLTF

D: TRBD1
J: TRBJ2-1
size: -
V: TRBV10-3
DNA: TGTGCCATCAGTGGGGCAGGGGGCACCTACAATGAGCAGTTCTTC
CDR3: CAISGAGGTYNEQFF

D: TRBD1
J: TRBJ2-7
size: few
V: TRBV20-1
DNA: TGCAGTGCTAGATGGGACAGGGAGGGCCTCTACGAGCAGTACTTC
CDR3: CSARWDREGLYEQYF

D: TRBD2
J: TRBJ2-3
size: -
V: TRBV10-3
DNA: TGTGCCATCAGTGAGTCGCAAGCGGGGGGTCATACGCAGTATTTT
CDR3: CAISESQAGGHTQYF

D: -
J: TRBJ2-7
size: many
V: TRBV24-1
DNA: TGTGCCACCAGTGATGGTGCATCCTACGAGCAGTACTTC
CDR3: CATSDGASYEQYF

D: -
J: TRBJ2-1
size: -
V: TRBV10-3
DNA: TGTGCCATCCTCGAGGAGGGCGGCGCCCGTTACAATGAGCAGTTCTTC
CDR3: CAILEEGGARYNEQFF

D: -
J: TRBJ2-7
size: few
V: TRBV5-1
DNA: TGCGCCAGCAGCGAAGGGAGGAACGAGCAGTACTTC
CDR3: CASSEGRNEQYF

D: -
J: TRBJ2-7
size: few
V: TRBV2
DNA: TGTGCCAGCAGAATAGGTGGCGAGCAGTACTTC
CDR3: CASRIGGEQYF

D: -
J: TRBJ1-1
size: many
V: TRBV7-9
DNA: TGTGCCAGCAGTTCGGACATTCTGACGAACACTGAAGCTTTCTTT
CDR3: CASSSDILTNTEAFF

D: -
J: TRBJ1-3
size: -
V: TRBV7-6
DNA: TGTGCCAGCAGCTTAGCAGGGACAGGAAACACCATATATTTT
CDR3: CASSLAGTGNTIYF

D: TRBD2
J: TRBJ2-5
size: many
V: TRBV2
DNA: TGTGCCAGCAGTTTAGGACTAGTCGGTTCCCAAGAGACCCAGTACTTC
CDR3: CASSLGLVGSQETQYF

D: -
J: TRBJ2-3
size: few
V: TRBV20-1
DNA: TGCAGTGCTTCCCGGACAGACACAGATACGCAGTATTTT
CDR3: CSASRTDTDTQYF

D: TRBD1
J: TRBJ2-2
size: few
V: TRBV5-5
DNA: TGTGCCAGCAGCCGAGGACAGGCGAACACCGGGGAGCTGTTTTTT
CDR3: CASSRGQANTGELFF

D: -
J: TRBJ1-1
size: many
V: TRBV7-2
DNA: TGTGCCAGCAGCTCAAGGAAAGGGGCCAACACTGAAGCTTTCTTT
CDR3: CASSSRKGANTEAFF

D: TRBD2
J: TRBJ2-3
size: few
V: TRBV19
DNA: TGTGCCAGTAGTCTACCCAGCGGGGCAGGCACAGATACGCAGTATTTT
CDR3: CASSLPSGAGTDTQYF